The 32 T cell receptor beta chains in this list originate from one sample, sequenced in a study of cytomegalovirus exposure and HLA in healthy donors. Both 60 Vbeta primers and 13 Jbeta primers went into the PCR. Sequencing was performed with immunoSEQ multiplex PCR; in TCRdb, only in-frame clones are kept and a portion is missing. The sample contains 95,000 to 100,000 clones, roughly three quarters of which appear only once. Sequenced material: PBMCs. The receptors come from a female donor in good health and CMV-seronegative.

This chain joins TRBV7-9 and TRBJ2-7, with 9 bases that match TRBD2. The trim removed 5 bases at V and 3 bases at J, leaving 5 bases unmatched. Germline V gives CDR1 SEHNR, CDR2 FQNEAQ (reference sequence). The CDR3 has 14 residues. The CDR3 protein is CASSPGTSFYEQYF. For the CDR3, the DNA is TGTGCCAGCAGCCCCGGGACTAGCTTCTACGAGCAGTACTTC.

V and J are TRBV4-3 and TRBJ1-4, with D possibly TRBD1 on 6 matching bases. The germline gives CDR1 LGHNA, CDR2 YSLEER. Trimming removed 5 bases at V and 4 bases at J, with 14 bases between. The CDR3 has 15 amino acids. CDR3 region: CASSSRGGVNEKLFF. DNA of the CDR3: TGCGCCAGCAGCTCCCGAGGGGGGGTTAATGAAAAACTGTTTTTT.

This sequence joins TRBV6-5 and TRBJ2-7; 9 bases match TRBD1. V lost 2 bases and J lost 7; bases outside the gene matches: 9. CDR3 length equals 15 residues. Germline V gives CDR1 MNHEY, CDR2 SVGAGI. CDR3 sequence reads: CASSYRGTGWREQYF. DNA of the CDR3: TGTGCCAGCAGTTACCGTGGGACAGGGTGGAGGGAGCAGTACTTC.

The V call is TRBV18, the J call TRBJ1-2, with 7 bases fitting TRBD1. Germline V gene lookup returns CDR1 KGHSH and CDR2 LQKENI. This CDR3 region has 13 residues. The V and J ends lost 5 bases and 9 bases, in that order; junction bases with no gene match: 9. The CDR3 DNA reads TGTGCCAGCTCAGGACAGGCAATTGAGCGCTACACCTTC. Its translation is CASSGQAIERYTF.

V is TRBV20-1 and J is TRBJ2-7; 12 bases match TRBD2. Losses at the gene ends were 7 bases for V and 5 bases for J; bases not matched to a gene: 0. The CDR3 has 11 amino acids. Looked up from germline, CDR1 is DFQATT and CDR2 is SNEGSKA (reference sequence). CDR3 protein: CSGTSGDEQYF. The CDR3 DNA is TGCAGTGGGACTAGCGGGGACGAGCAGTACTTC.

V and J are TRBV9 and TRBJ2-1, with 11 bases identical to TRBD2. This CDR3 region has 16 residues. CDR1 is SGDLS, CDR2 YYNGEE, per germline. Trimming took 0 bases from V and 9 from J; bases not matched to a gene: 8. Here the CDR3 DNA reads TGTGCCAGCAGCGTAGGCCATCCGGGACTAGCGGTTGAGCAGTTCTTC. Amino acid sequence: CASSVGHPGLAVEQFF.

This clone has only a few counts. This rearrangement joins TRBV7-3 to TRBJ2-2, with no clear D. CDR1 is SGHTA, CDR2 FQGTGA, per germline. The V and J ends lost 5 bases and 6 bases respectively, with 7 bases between them. The CDR3 sequence is 12 residues long. The CDR3 reads CASSQPAGELFF. The DNA of the CDR3 is TGTGCCAGCAGCCAACCAGCCGGGGAGCTGTTTTTT.

This clone was observed once. The chain recombines TRBV18 with TRBJ2-7; 7 nucleotides match TRBD1. Trimming took 3 bases from V and 5 from J; bases not matched to a gene: 10. The germline V gene has CDR1 KGHSH and CDR2 LQKENI. CDR3 length: 15 amino acids. The CDR3 bases are TGTGCCAGCTCACCGGCCCTGACAGGGAACGACGAGCAGTACTTC. It yields the protein CASSPALTGNDEQYF.

CDR3 loop: CASSSTPFWRQKSSYEQYF. CDR3 coding DNA: TGTGCCAGCAGCTCAACACCATTTTGGAGACAGAAGAGCTCCTACGAGCAGTACTTC. The gene calls are TRBV5-8 and TRBJ2-7, with D possibly matching TRBD1 (5 bases). There are 19 residues in the CDR3. CDR1 is SGHTS and CDR2 is YDEGEE in the germline V gene. Trimming left V 3 bases short and J 0 bases short, with 25 bases between.

The rearrangement joins TRBV4-3 to TRBJ2-1, with D tentatively TRBD2 (6 bases). V lost 1 base to trimming and J lost 2 bases, with 15 bases between them. The germline gives CDR1 LGHNA, CDR2 YSLEER. The CDR3 is 17 amino acids. CDR3 in amino acids: CASSQALPSETYNEQFF. In nucleotides, the CDR3 is TGCGCCAGCAGCCAAGCTCTCCCTAGCGAAACCTACAATGAGCAGTTCTTC.

The rearrangement uses TRBV30 and TRBJ1-5; D not certain. Between the trimmed V and J ends, which lost 0 bases and 2 bases, there was a span of 8 bases. This CDR3 has 14 residues. Per the germline V gene, CDR1 is GTSNPN and CDR2 is SVGIG (reference sequence). The CDR3 loop is CAWSVILGNQPQHF. The DNA for the CDR3 is TGTGCCTGGAGTGTAATCCTTGGCAATCAGCCCCAGCATTTT.

The chain has TRBV13 and TRBJ2-1, with 12 bases identical to TRBD2. V lost 2 bases to trimming and J lost 4 bases; unmatched junction nucleotides: 9. Germline V lookup: CDR1 PRHDT, CDR2 FYEKMQ (reference sequence). This CDR3 is 18 amino acids long. The CDR3 protein is CASSLPLTSGGPYNEQFF. The CDR3 DNA sequence: TGTGCCAGCAGCTTACCCCTGACTAGCGGGGGACCTTACAATGAGCAGTTCTTC.

In nucleotides, the CDR3 is TGTGCCAGCAGGAGCCTCCGAGAGGGCGAGCAGTACTTC. It is translated as CASRSLREGEQYF. The chain has TRBV7-2 and TRBJ2-7; perhaps TRBD2 as D (5 bases). The V gene's germline CDR1 is SGHTA and CDR2 FQGNSA. V was cut by 6 bases and J by 6 bases, with 15 bases left in between. The length of the CDR3 is 13 residues.

The chain joins TRBV7-2 to TRBJ2-1; 10 bases agree with TRBD2. The CDR3 is 17 amino acids. The V gene end was trimmed by 5 bases and the J gene end by 6 bases; junction bases not matched to a gene: 13. Germline V gives CDR1 SGHTA, CDR2 FQGNSA. CDR3: CASSGGGWSGRANEQFF. In DNA, the CDR3 is TGTGCCAGCAGCGGGGGGGGATGGAGCGGGAGGGCCAATGAGCAGTTCTTC.

The CDR3 bases are TGCGCCAGCAGCCCAGGGGGCGCCGATGGCTACACCTTC. Its translation is CASSPGGADGYTF. The chain employs TRBV5-1 and TRBJ1-2; 8 bases are a match to TRBD1. V lost 4 bases to trimming and J lost 6 bases; unmatched junction nucleotides: 5. Germline lookup yields CDR1 SGHRS and CDR2 YFSETQ. The CDR3 has 13 residues.

As regards this clone: This sample also contains other DNA sequences that code for the same CDR3. The chain couples TRBV5-1 to TRBJ1-1, with a possible D match to TRBD1 (6 bases). The CDR3 is made up of 13 amino acids. V dropped 2 bases and J dropped 1 base, with 6 bases sitting between them. In germline, CDR1 is SGHRS, CDR2 YFSETQ. The CDR3 protein is CASSLQGNTEAFF. The CDR3 bases are TGCGCCAGCAGCTTACAGGGGAACACTGAAGCTTTCTTT. Combining the CDR3 with reference TRBV5-1 and TRBJ1-1 gives the whole variable domain KAGVTQTPRYLIKTRGQQVTLSCSPISGHRSVSWYQQTPGQGLQFLFEYFSETQRNKGNFPGRFSGRQFSNSRSEMNVSTLELGDSALYLCASSLQGNTEAFFGQGTRLTVV.

The chain joins TRBV5-1 to TRBJ2-5; 9 nucleotides line up with TRBD1. The V segment lost 1 base and the J segment 4 bases; nucleotides outside the gene matches: 2. Germline CDR1 and CDR2: SGHRS and YFSETQ. The CDR3 loop spans 14 amino acids. CDR3 in DNA: TGCGCCAGCAGCTTGATGGGACAGGGAGAGACCCAGTACTTC. Amino acid sequence: CASSLMGQGETQYF.

The CDR3, as DNA: TGTGCCAGCAGGGGGGGGGTACGGGTCTACGAGCAGTACTTC. Its protein product is CASRGGVRVYEQYF. V gene TRBV2 combines with J gene TRBJ2-5; 7 bases are a match to TRBD2. Matching the DNA end better, TRBJ2-7 makes the J call doubtful. CDR1 and CDR2 from the germline V gene are SNHLY and FYNNEI. This CDR3 is 14 amino acids long.

As regards this clone: The junction and the germline gene differ at one end; a read error may be behind it. This chain uses TRBV7-9 with TRBJ2-7, with D hard to call. CDR3 length equals 13 residues. Looked up from germline, CDR1 is SEHNR and CDR2 is FQNEAQ (reference sequence). The CDR3 here is CSSSALGRHEQYF. The CDR3 region has the DNA TGTTCCAGCAGCGCCTTGGGCCGCCACGAGCAGTACTTC.

V is TRBV15 and J is TRBJ1-2; TRBD1 aligns across 9 bases. V dropped 2 bases and J dropped 7; count of bases not matched to a gene: 5. The germline V gene encodes CDR1 LNHNV and CDR2 YYDKDF (reference sequence). The CDR3 totals 14 residues. The CDR3 DNA follows: TGTGCCACCAGCAGAACAGGACAGGGGAGTGGCTACACCTTC. Its protein product is CATSRTGQGSGYTF.

This clone was seen a single time. This chain links TRBV18 with TRBJ2-1, with 7 bases identical to TRBD2. CDR3 length: 17 residues. V lost 1 base and J lost 6; bases outside the gene matches: 12. Germline CDR1 KGHSH, CDR2 LQKENI. In DNA form, the CDR3 reads TGTGCCAGCTCACCACTGGCCGTAACGGGACTACCCAATGAGCAGTTCTTC. As protein: CASSPLAVTGLPNEQFF. Filled out from reference TRBV18 and TRBJ2-1, the complete variable domain reads NAGVMQNPRHLVRRRGQEARLRCSPMKGHSHVYWYRQLPEEGLKFMVYLQKENIIDESGMPKERFSAEFPKEGPSILRIQQVVRGDSAAYFCASSPLAVTGLPNEQFFGPGTRLTVL.

This chain uses TRBV5-8 with TRBJ1-2; 8 bases map to TRBD1. In germline, CDR1 is SGHTS, CDR2 YDEGEE. The J segment lost 8 bases and the V segment lost 0 bases, leaving 9 bases of the junction unmatched. The CDR3 length is 15 residues. The CDR3 sequence is CASSLGTGTSRGYTF. The CDR3 DNA reads as TGTGCCAGCAGCTTGGGGACAGGGACTTCGCGCGGCTACACCTTC.

The chain links TRBV5-6 to TRBJ2-5; 8 nucleotides agree with TRBD2. With V trimmed by 0 bases and J by 10 bases, 8 bases remained unmatched. The CDR3 spans 14 residues. Germline V lookup: CDR1 SGHDT, CDR2 YYEEEE. Here the CDR3 DNA reads TGTGCCAGCAGCTTGGCGGGACTAGGGTCGGACCAGTACTTC. Protein product: CASSLAGLGSDQYF.

This chain connects TRBV5-1 to TRBJ1-1; 9 bases are a match to TRBD1. CDR3 length: 17 residues. The V segment lost 0 bases and the J segment 2 bases; nucleotides outside the gene matches: 8. CDR1 is SGHRS and CDR2 is YFSETQ in the germline V gene. The CDR3 DNA reads as TGCGCCAGCAGCTTGGCAACGGCGGGACAGGGTAACACTGAAGCTTTCTTT. Its translation: CASSLATAGQGNTEAFF. Full variable domain (rest looked up from reference TRBV5-1 and TRBJ1-1): KAGVTQTPRYLIKTRGQQVTLSCSPISGHRSVSWYQQTPGQGLQFLFEYFSETQRNKGNFPGRFSGRQFSNSRSEMNVSTLELGDSALYLCASSLATAGQGNTEAFFGQGTRLTVV.

This chain links TRBV5-1 with TRBJ1-5, with a possible D match to TRBD1 (6 bases). There are 15 residues in the CDR3. CDR1 is SGHRS, CDR2 YFSETQ, per germline. V was trimmed by 4 bases and J by 4 bases, leaving 15 bases between them. As DNA, the CDR3 is TGCGCCAGCAGCCTGGGACAAAACCTAAATCAGCCCCAGCATTTT. Protein sequence: CASSLGQNLNQPQHF. The full variable domain, rest sourced from reference TRBV5-1 and TRBJ1-5, is KAGVTQTPRYLIKTRGQQVTLSCSPISGHRSVSWYQQTPGQGLQFLFEYFSETQRNKGNFPGRFSGRQFSNSRSEMNVSTLELGDSALYLCASSLGQNLNQPQHFGDGTRLSIL.

This chain connects TRBV7-2 to TRBJ1-2, with 8 positions matching TRBD1. The CDR3 runs to 15 residues. J was trimmed by 5 bases and V by 2 bases; bases with no gene match: 7. Germline CDR1 reads SGHTA; CDR2 reads FQGNSA. For the CDR3, the DNA is TGTGCCAGCAGCTTAAGGTCAGGGGGCGCGTATGGCTACACCTTC. Its protein product is CASSLRSGGAYGYTF.

The V gene is TRBV5-1, the J gene TRBJ2-3, with D tentatively TRBD2 (5 bases). The germline V gene has CDR1 SGHRS and CDR2 YFSETQ. The CDR3 length is 15 residues. V was shortened by 1 base and J by 4 bases, with 13 bases between the two germline ends. The CDR3 DNA sequence: TGCGCCAGCAGCTTGTTTTTGGGAGACCCAGATACGCAGTATTTT. Protein sequence: CASSLFLGDPDTQYF.

The J gene is TRBJ2-5, the V gene TRBV9; the D gene is possibly TRBD1 (6 bases). Deletions cut 0 bases from V and 2 bases from J, with 8 bases between. Per the germline V gene, CDR1 is SGDLS and CDR2 is YYNGEE. CDR3 length: 14 amino acids. DNA of the CDR3: TGTGCCAGCAGCGTAGAGGGGACACAAGAGACCCAGTACTTC. It codes for CASSVEGTQETQYF.

DNA of the CDR3: TGTGCCAGCAGCTTAGATTTGCAATCCAGCGAGCAGTACTTC. Protein: CASSLDLQSSEQYF. The gene calls are TRBV11-3 and TRBJ2-7, with D unresolved. The CDR3 is made up of 14 amino acids. In germline, CDR1 is SGHNT, CDR2 YENEEA. V dropped 0 bases and J dropped 6 bases, with 12 bases sitting between them.

A few counts support this clone. The chain carries TRBV11-2 and TRBJ1-1; 8 nucleotides match TRBD1. The V gene's germline CDR1 is SGHAT and CDR2 FQNNGV. V dropped 2 bases and J dropped 6; count of bases not matched to a gene: 8. There are 15 residues in the CDR3. For the CDR3, the DNA is TGTGCCAGCAGCTTATCTTCATCAGGGGGCTCTGAAGCTTTCTTT. Its protein product is CASSLSSSGGSEAFF. The complete variable domain, with remaining parts taken from reference TRBV11-2 and TRBJ1-1, reads EAGVAQSPRYKIIEKRQSVAFWCNPISGHATLYWYQQILGQGPKLLIQFQNNGVVDDSQLPKDRFSAERLKGVDSTLKIQPAKLEDSAVYLCASSLSSSGGSEAFFGQGTRLTVV.

The chain joins TRBV18 to TRBJ2-7, with 8 bases fitting TRBD1. The V segment lost 6 bases and the J segment 3 bases; nucleotides outside the gene matches: 7. CDR1 is KGHSH, CDR2 LQKENI, per germline. This CDR3 spans 14 amino acids. As DNA, the CDR3 is TGTGCCAGCTCGAGACAGGGGACCAACTACGAGCAGTACTTC. It translates to CASSRQGTNYEQYF.

The chain links TRBV6-5 to TRBJ1-5; TRBD1 aligns across 7 bases. The ends lost 8 bases at V and 5 bases at J; junction bases unmatched: 9. Per the germline V gene, CDR1 is MNHEY and CDR2 is SVGAGI. This CDR3 is built from 14 residues. CDR3 sequence: CASGSSGGYQPQHF. CDR3 bases: TGTGCCAGCGGGTCGTCAGGGGGGTATCAGCCCCAGCATTTT.